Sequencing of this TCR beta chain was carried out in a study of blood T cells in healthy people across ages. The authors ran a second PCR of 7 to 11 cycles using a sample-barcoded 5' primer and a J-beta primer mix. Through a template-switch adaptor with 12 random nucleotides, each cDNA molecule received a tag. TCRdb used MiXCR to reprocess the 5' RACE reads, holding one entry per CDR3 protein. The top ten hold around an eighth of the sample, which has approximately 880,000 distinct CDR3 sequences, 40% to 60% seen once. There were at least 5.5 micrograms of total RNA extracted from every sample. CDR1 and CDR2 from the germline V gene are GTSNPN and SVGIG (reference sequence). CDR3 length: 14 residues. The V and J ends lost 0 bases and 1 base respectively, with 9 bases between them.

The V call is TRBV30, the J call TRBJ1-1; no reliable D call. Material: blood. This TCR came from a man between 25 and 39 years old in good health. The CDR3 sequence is CAWSVGGKNTEAFF. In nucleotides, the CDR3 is TGTGCCTGGAGTGTTGGCGGGAAGAACACTGAAGCTTTCTTT.